This passage covers 5 T cell receptor beta chains from one sample sequenced in a study of OX40 agonist ivuxolimab in advanced cancers. The table came from immunoSEQ multiplex PCR; TCRdb's copy has only in-frame clones and leaves some out. The table lists fewer than 30,000 clones, approximately 84% of them singletons. The sample consisted of CD4+ or CD8+ T cells sorted from blood, taken in a trial of the OX40 agonist ivuxolimab. Receptors originate from an adult with an advanced solid tumor such as melanoma, head and neck, liver or kidney cancer.

J is TRBJ1-2 and V is TRBV27; D is uncertain. The CDR3 runs to 13 residues. V was shortened by 3 bases and J by 1 base, with 6 bases between the two germline ends. Germline lookup yields CDR1 MNHEY and CDR2 SMNVEV (reference sequence). The CDR3 nucleotides are TGTGCCAGCAGTTTTGGGAGTAACTATGGCTACACCTTC. Protein sequence: CASSFGSNYGYTF.

The V gene is TRBV27, the J gene TRBJ2-2; D gene ambiguous. Germline loops: CDR1 MNHEY, CDR2 SMNVEV (reference sequence). The CDR3 loop spans 14 amino acids. V was shortened by 6 bases and J by 3 bases, with 11 bases between the two germline ends. CDR3 in DNA: TGTGCCAGCAGCAGAGGAGATTACACCGGGGAGCTGTTTTTT. This encodes CASSRGDYTGELFF.

V and J are TRBV30 and TRBJ2-1; D is perhaps TRBD2 (6 bases). The germline gives CDR1 GTSNPN, CDR2 SVGIG (reference sequence). V lost 4 bases, J lost 0 bases, and 7 bases lay in between. The CDR3 has 13 amino acids. The CDR3 region is CAWKGLSYNEQFF. The CDR3 coding sequence is TGTGCCTGGAAGGGACTCTCCTACAATGAGCAGTTCTTC.

This clone was detected a few times. The rearrangement links TRBV2 to TRBJ1-4; D might be TRBD1 (6 bases). Germline values: CDR1 SNHLY, CDR2 FYNNEI. V was clipped by 5 bases and J by 2 bases, with 6 bases between them. This CDR3 spans 13 amino acids. CDR3 in DNA: TGTGCCAGCAGTCAGGGGACTAATGAAAAACTGTTTTTT. Translating it yields CASSQGTNEKLFF.

The rearrangement uses TRBV7-6 and TRBJ1-3; TRBD1 matches at 7 bases. Germline CDR1 SGHVS, CDR2 FNYEAQ. V was clipped by 5 bases and J by 0 bases; unmatched bases: 4. The CDR3 has 15 amino acids. CDR3 DNA sequence: TGTGCCAGCAGCGCGGACAGGTCCTCTGGAAACACCATATATTTT. It yields the protein CASSADRSSGNTIYF.